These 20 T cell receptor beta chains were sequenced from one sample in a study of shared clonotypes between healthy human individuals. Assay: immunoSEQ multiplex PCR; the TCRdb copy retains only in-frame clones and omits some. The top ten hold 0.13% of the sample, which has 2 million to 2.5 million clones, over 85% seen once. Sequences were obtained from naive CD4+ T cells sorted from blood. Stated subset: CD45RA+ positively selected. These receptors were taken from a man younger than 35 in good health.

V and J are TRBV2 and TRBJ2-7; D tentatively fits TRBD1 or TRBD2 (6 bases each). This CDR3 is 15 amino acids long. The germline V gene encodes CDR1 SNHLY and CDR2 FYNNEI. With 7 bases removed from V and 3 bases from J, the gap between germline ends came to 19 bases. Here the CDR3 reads CASTEKGGFRYEQYF. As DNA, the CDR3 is TGTGCCAGCACCGAGAAGGGGGGCTTTCGCTACGAGCAGTACTTC.

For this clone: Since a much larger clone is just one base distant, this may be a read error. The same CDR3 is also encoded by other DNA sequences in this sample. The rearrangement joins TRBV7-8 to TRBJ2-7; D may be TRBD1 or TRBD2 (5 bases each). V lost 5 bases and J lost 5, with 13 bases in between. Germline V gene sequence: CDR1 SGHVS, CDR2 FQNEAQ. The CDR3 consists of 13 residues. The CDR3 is CASSPALGDEQYF. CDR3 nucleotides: TGTGCCAGCAGCCCGGCGCTGGGGGACGAGCAGTACTTC.

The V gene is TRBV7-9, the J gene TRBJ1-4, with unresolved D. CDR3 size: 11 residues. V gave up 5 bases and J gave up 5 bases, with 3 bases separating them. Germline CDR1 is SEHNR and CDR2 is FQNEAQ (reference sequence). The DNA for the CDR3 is TGTGCCAGCAGCATAAATGAAAAACTGTTTTTT. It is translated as CASSINEKLFF.

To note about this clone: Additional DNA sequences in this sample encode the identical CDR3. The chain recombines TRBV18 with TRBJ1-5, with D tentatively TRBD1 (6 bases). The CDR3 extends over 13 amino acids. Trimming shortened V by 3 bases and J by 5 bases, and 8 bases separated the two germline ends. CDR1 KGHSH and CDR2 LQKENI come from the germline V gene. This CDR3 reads CASSPAGDQPQHF. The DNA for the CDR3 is TGTGCCAGCTCACCGGCAGGGGATCAGCCCCAGCATTTT.

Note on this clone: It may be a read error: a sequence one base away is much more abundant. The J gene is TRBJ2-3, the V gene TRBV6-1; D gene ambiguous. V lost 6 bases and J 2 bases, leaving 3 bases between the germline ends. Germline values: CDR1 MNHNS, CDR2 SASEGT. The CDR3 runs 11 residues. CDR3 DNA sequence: TGTGCCAGCAGGAACACAGATACGCAGTATTTT. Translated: CASRNTDTQYF.

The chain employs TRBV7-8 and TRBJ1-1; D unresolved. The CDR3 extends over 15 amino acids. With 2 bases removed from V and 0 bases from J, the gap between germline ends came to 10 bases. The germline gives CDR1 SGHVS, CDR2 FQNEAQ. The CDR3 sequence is CASSLFETVNTEAFF. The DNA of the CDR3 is TGTGCCAGCAGCTTATTCGAGACTGTGAACACTGAAGCTTTCTTT.

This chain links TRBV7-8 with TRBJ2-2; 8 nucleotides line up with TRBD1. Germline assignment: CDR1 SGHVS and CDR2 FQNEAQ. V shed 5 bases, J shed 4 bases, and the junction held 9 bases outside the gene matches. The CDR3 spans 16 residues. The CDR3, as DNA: TGTGCCAGCAGCGCCGGACAGGGAATCGCCACCGGGGAGCTGTTTTTT. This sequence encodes CASSAGQGIATGELFF.

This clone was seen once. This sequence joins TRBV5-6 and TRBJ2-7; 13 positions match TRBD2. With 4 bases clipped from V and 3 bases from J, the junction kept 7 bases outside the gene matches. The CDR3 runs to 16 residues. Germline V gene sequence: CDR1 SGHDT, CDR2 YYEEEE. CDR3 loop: CASSIGTSGTVYEQYF. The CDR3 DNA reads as TGTGCCAGCAGCATAGGGACTAGCGGGACTGTCTACGAGCAGTACTTC. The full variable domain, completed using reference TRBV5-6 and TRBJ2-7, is DAGVTQSPTHLIKTRGQQVTLRCSPKSGHDTVSWYQQALGQGPQFIFQYYEEEERQRGNFPDRFSGHQFPNYSSELNVNALLLGDSALYLCASSIGTSGTVYEQYFGPGTRLTVT.

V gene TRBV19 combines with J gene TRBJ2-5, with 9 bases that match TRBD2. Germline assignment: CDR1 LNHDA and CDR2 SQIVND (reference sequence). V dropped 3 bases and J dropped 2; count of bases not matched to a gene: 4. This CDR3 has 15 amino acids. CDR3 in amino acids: CASSMGGLAQETQYF. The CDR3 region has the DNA TGTGCCAGTAGTATGGGGGGACTAGCACAAGAGACCCAGTACTTC. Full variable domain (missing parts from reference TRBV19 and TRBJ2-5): DGGITQSPKYLFRKEGQNVTLSCEQNLNHDAMYWYRQDPGQGLRLIYYSQIVNDFQKGDIAEGYSVSREKKESFPLTVTSAQKNPTAFYLCASSMGGLAQETQYFGPGTRLLVL.

CDR3 sequence reads: CASSLGGPLIRQPQHF. The CDR3 DNA reads TGTGCCAGCAGCTTAGGGGGACCGCTTATTCGCCAGCCCCAGCATTTT. The rearrangement uses TRBV7-2 and TRBJ1-5; perhaps TRBD1 as D (5 bases). The CDR3 contains 16 residues. Germline-derived CDR1 and CDR2 are SGHTA and FQGNSA. V gave up 1 base and J gave up 7 bases, with 17 bases separating them.

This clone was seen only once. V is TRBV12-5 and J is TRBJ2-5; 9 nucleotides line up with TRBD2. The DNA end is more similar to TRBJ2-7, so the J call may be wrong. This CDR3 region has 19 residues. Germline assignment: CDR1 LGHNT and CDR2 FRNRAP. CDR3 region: CASGLGAKAGGSLDYEQYF. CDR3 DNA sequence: TGTGCTAGTGGTTTGGGGGCTAAGGCGGGAGGGTCCCTCGATTACGAGCAGTACTTC.

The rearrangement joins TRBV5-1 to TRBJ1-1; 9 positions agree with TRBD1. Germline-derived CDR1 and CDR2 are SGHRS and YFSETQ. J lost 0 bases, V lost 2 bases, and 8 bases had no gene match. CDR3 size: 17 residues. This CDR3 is CASSFGDRAAMNTEAFF. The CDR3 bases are TGCGCCAGCAGCTTCGGGGACAGGGCAGCCATGAACACTGAAGCTTTCTTT.

CDR3 in DNA: TGCGCCAGCAGCCTGGGGGGGCTAGCGGGCTACGAGCAGTACTTC. Amino acids: CASSLGGLAGYEQYF. The chain combines TRBV5-1 with TRBJ2-7; 8 bases match TRBD2. The CDR3 length is 15 residues. The junction had 9 bases not matched to a gene; V was cut back by 4 bases and J by 3 bases. CDR1 is SGHRS and CDR2 is YFSETQ in the germline V gene.

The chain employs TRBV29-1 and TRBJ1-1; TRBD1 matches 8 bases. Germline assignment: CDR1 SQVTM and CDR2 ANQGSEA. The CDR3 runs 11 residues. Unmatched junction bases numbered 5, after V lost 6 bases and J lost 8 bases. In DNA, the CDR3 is TGCAGCGTCAATCAGGGGGCGGAAGCTTTCTTT. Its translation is CSVNQGAEAFF.

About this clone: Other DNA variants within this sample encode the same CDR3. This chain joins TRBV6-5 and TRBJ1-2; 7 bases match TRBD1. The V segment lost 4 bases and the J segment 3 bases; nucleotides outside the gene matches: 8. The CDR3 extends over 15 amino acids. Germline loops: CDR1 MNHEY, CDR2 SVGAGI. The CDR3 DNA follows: TGTGCCAGCAGTTCCACGACAGGGAGTCACTATGGCTACACCTTC. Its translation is CASSSTTGSHYGYTF.

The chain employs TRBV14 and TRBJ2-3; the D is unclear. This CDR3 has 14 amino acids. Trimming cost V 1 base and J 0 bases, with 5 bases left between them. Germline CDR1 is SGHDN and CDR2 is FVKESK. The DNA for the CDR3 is TGTGCCAGCAGCCAAGGGGAAAGCACAGATACGCAGTATTTT. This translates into CASSQGESTDTQYF.

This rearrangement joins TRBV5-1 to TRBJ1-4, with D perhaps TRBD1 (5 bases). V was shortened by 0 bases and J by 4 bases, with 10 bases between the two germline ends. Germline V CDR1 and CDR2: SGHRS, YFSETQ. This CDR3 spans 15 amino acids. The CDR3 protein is CASSLGGASNEKLFF. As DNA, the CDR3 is TGCGCCAGCAGCTTGGGAGGGGCAAGTAATGAAAAACTGTTTTTT.

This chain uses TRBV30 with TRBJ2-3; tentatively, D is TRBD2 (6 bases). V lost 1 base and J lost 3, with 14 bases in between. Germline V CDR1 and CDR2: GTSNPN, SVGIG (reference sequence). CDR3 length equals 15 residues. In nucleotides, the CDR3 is TGTGCCTGGAGTGCAGACCGCGCGGGGACAGATACGCAGTATTTT. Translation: CAWSADRAGTDTQYF.

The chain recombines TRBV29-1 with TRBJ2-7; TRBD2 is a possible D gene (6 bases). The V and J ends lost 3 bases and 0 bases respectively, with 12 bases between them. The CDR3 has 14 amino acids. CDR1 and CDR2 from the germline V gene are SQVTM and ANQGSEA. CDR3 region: CSVEVSGISYEQYF. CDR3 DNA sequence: TGCAGCGTTGAGGTTAGCGGTATCTCCTACGAGCAGTACTTC.

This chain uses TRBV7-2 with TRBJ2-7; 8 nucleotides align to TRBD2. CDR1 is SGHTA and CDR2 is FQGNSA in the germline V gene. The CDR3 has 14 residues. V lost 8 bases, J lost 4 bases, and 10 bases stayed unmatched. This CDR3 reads CASVRTSRKYEQYF. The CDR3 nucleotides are TGTGCCAGCGTCCGGACTAGCCGAAAATACGAGCAGTACTTC.